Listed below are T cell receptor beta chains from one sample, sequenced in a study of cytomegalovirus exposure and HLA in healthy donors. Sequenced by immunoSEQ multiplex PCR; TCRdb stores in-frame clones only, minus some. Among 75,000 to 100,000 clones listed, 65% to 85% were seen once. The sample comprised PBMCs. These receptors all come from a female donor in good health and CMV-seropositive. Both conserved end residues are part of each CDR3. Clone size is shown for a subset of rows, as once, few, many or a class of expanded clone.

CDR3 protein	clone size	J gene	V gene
CASSLDRGMNTEAFF	-	TRBJ1-1	TRBV7-2
CASSQGLTGRSYGYTF	few	TRBJ1-2	TRBV14
CASSVQGVLGQPQHF	-	TRBJ1-5	TRBV9
CASTPRSFWSYGYTF	-	TRBJ1-2	TRBV2
CASSLAALDSGNTIYF	-	TRBJ1-3	TRBV7-2
CASSAPDRGWTYEQYF	few	TRBJ2-7	TRBV5-6
CASSSPDRVETTRGAFF	-	TRBJ1-1	TRBV7-6
CASSDERGLQETQYF	-	TRBJ2-5	TRBV2
CAWRSGAHTEAFF	-	TRBJ1-1	TRBV30
CASTPGSGANVLTF	few	TRBJ2-6	TRBV19
CASRGTGNHDSYEQYF	once	TRBJ2-7	TRBV28
CATSRPGVSYEQYF	-	TRBJ2-7	TRBV15
CASSLPRGGPSYNEQFF	once	TRBJ2-1	TRBV4-1
CASSDTRYSARTGNQPQHF	once	TRBJ1-5	TRBV6-1
CASSPGTVNEQFF	-	TRBJ2-1	TRBV18
CASSALPPGQHYEQYF	-	TRBJ2-7	TRBV7-9
CASTLLAGGRETQYF	-	TRBJ2-5	TRBV11-2
CASSPQGRLGSPLHF	-	TRBJ1-6	TRBV6-6
CASSTPSLPLHF	-	TRBJ1-6	TRBV19
CSAGLAEAFF	-	TRBJ1-1	TRBV20-1
CASSVNSQGQETQYF	once	TRBJ2-5	TRBV5-1
CATESGTSNEKLFF	-	TRBJ1-4	TRBV19
CASSWDRQETQYF	-	TRBJ2-5	TRBV7-3
CASSLYGGGYTF	once	TRBJ1-2	TRBV7-2
CASSQGTGKSGANVLTF	few	TRBJ2-6	TRBV13
CAWSSGATITDTQYF	-	TRBJ2-3	TRBV30
CASSPGGHQPQHF	-	TRBJ1-5	TRBV18
CASSSTTSGIQYF	-	TRBJ2-4	TRBV7-9
CASSAEDRGPNQPQHF	-	TRBJ1-5	TRBV6-4
CASSQVMGLGYGYTF	-	TRBJ1-2	TRBV4-3
CASSPDRGVTDTQYF	few	TRBJ2-3	TRBV13
CATSRGLAGGYNEQFF	-	TRBJ2-1	TRBV15
CASSPRGAARRTETQYF	few	TRBJ2-5	TRBV7-2
CATSRAYEKLFF	-	TRBJ1-4	TRBV15
CASSYRAGGLAIDTQYF	once	TRBJ2-3	TRBV13
CASSADRQNTEAFF	few	TRBJ1-1	TRBV2
CASSRTGFNTGELFF	-	TRBJ2-2	TRBV6-5
CATSTYRTGNEQFF	few	TRBJ2-1	TRBV15
CASMSDRSEQYF	-	TRBJ2-7	TRBV2
CASRVAGSYEQYF	-	TRBJ2-7	TRBV10-2
CASSDTGQYQETQYF	-	TRBJ2-5	TRBV28
CASSLDGSGGPPLHF	-	TRBJ1-6	TRBV5-1
CASSQGGQNTEAFF	few	TRBJ1-1	TRBV4-2
CAVGNSRTDTQYF	once	TRBJ2-3	TRBV19
CAIGGLAGGGEQFF	-	TRBJ2-1	TRBV27
CASTLDRGSSGANVLTF	-	TRBJ2-6	TRBV28